This is a list of T cell receptor beta chains from one sample in a study of shared clonotypes between healthy human individuals. Here immunoSEQ multiplex PCR was the method, and the copy in TCRdb shows in-frame clones only, minus some. The table lists 730,000 or so clones, roughly 78% of them singletons. Sequencing was done on a sample of memory CD4+ T cells sorted from blood. These receptors were collected from a woman aged 30 to 39 in good health. Each CDR3 is given with its conserved first and last residue. Fields, in order: CDR3 DNA, CDR3 protein, J gene, V gene, clone size, D gene. The D gene is left open where the match is weak. Part of the rows lack a size; the others show once, few, many or a class for expanded clones.

CDR3 DNA: TGTGCCTGGAGTGGAGGTCTCCTGTGGGAGCAGTACTTC
CDR3 protein: CAWSGGLLWEQYF
J gene: TRBJ2-7
V gene: TRBV30
clone size: NA
D gene: NA

CDR3 DNA: TGTGCCAGTAGTATAGGGTACCGCGGGGGGGCCCACAATGAGCAGTTCTTC
CDR3 protein: CASSIGYRGGAHNEQFF
J gene: TRBJ2-1
V gene: TRBV19
clone size: NA
D gene: TRBD2

CDR3 DNA: TGTGCCAGCAGCCCGCGGGAGGGCGACTTCGCAGATACGCAGTATTTT
CDR3 protein: CASSPREGDFADTQYF
J gene: TRBJ2-3
V gene: TRBV7-9
clone size: NA
D gene: TRBD2

CDR3 DNA: TGTGCCAGCAGCCGGGCGGGAGGGCTAGCGGGGGAGCAGTTCTTC
CDR3 protein: CASSRAGGLAGEQFF
J gene: TRBJ2-1
V gene: TRBV14
clone size: NA
D gene: TRBD2

CDR3 DNA: TGTGCCATCAGGCCCGGGACAGGGGGCGACGAGCAGTACTTC
CDR3 protein: CAIRPGTGGDEQYF
J gene: TRBJ2-7
V gene: TRBV10-3
clone size: once
D gene: TRBD1

CDR3 DNA: TGTGCCAGCAGCTCTCGGACTAGCGGGATCGGGAGCTCCTACAATGAGCAGTTCTTC
CDR3 protein: CASSSRTSGIGSSYNEQFF
J gene: TRBJ2-1
V gene: TRBV11-2
clone size: NA
D gene: TRBD2

CDR3 DNA: TGTGCCAGCAGCTCGCGGTCAGGACTATACCCTTACGAGCAGTACTTC
CDR3 protein: CASSSRSGLYPYEQYF
J gene: TRBJ2-7
V gene: TRBV7-9
clone size: NA
D gene: NA

CDR3 DNA: TGTGCCAGCAGACCGTGGGACAGGGGGCGCGACGGGGAGCTGTTTTTT
CDR3 protein: CASRPWDRGRDGELFF
J gene: TRBJ2-2
V gene: TRBV2
clone size: many
D gene: TRBD1

CDR3 DNA: TGTGCCAGCAGCCAAGATAGCGGGCCCGATCAAGAGACCCAGTACTTC
CDR3 protein: CASSQDSGPDQETQYF
J gene: TRBJ2-5
V gene: TRBV4-2
clone size: NA
D gene: TRBD2

CDR3 DNA: TGTGCCACCAGCAGAGATAAGGGGGCTAGCTACGAGCAGTACTTC
CDR3 protein: CATSRDKGASYEQYF
J gene: TRBJ2-7
V gene: TRBV15
clone size: NA
D gene: TRBD1

CDR3 DNA: TGTGCCAGCGGCAGGACAGGCTTAGGCTACACCTTC
CDR3 protein: CASGRTGLGYTF
J gene: TRBJ1-2
V gene: TRBV19
clone size: NA
D gene: TRBD1

CDR3 DNA: TGTGCCAGCAGCCCAGATGGTAGGGGGCAAGAGACCCAGTACTTC
CDR3 protein: CASSPDGRGQETQYF
J gene: TRBJ2-5
V gene: TRBV7-7
clone size: NA
D gene: NA

CDR3 DNA: TGTGCCAGCAGTGACCCGGGACAAGCGAACACTGAAGCTTTCTTT
CDR3 protein: CASSDPGQANTEAFF
J gene: TRBJ1-1
V gene: TRBV2
clone size: NA
D gene: NA

CDR3 DNA: TGTGCCAGTAGTATAGGCCGGGGGACGCAAGAGACCCAGTACTTC
CDR3 protein: CASSIGRGTQETQYF
J gene: TRBJ2-5
V gene: TRBV19
clone size: once
D gene: NA

CDR3 DNA: TGCGCCAGCTCTGGACAGGGAGCTGAAAAACTGTTTTTT
CDR3 protein: CASSGQGAEKLFF
J gene: TRBJ1-4
V gene: TRBV10-2
clone size: NA
D gene: TRBD1

CDR3 DNA: TGTGCCAGCAGTTCAGCGAGCTCTAATCAGCCCCAGCATTTT
CDR3 protein: CASSSASSNQPQHF
J gene: TRBJ1-5
V gene: TRBV28
clone size: many
D gene: NA

CDR3 DNA: TGTGCCAGCATCGCACAGGGGGCAGGCAATCAGCCCCAGCATTTT
CDR3 protein: CASIAQGAGNQPQHF
J gene: TRBJ1-5
V gene: TRBV28
clone size: NA
D gene: TRBD1

CDR3 DNA: TGCGCCAGCAGCTACCTCTCTCGAGAGACCCAGTACTTC
CDR3 protein: CASSYLSRETQYF
J gene: TRBJ2-5
V gene: TRBV4-1
clone size: NA
D gene: NA

CDR3 DNA: TGCAGCGTTGAGAGGGACGAGAACACTGAAGCTTTCTTT
CDR3 protein: CSVERDENTEAFF
J gene: TRBJ1-1
V gene: TRBV29-1
clone size: many
D gene: NA

CDR3 DNA: TGTGCCAGCAGTTCGGGACGGAGGGAGCAGTACTTC
CDR3 protein: CASSSGRREQYF
J gene: TRBJ2-7
V gene: TRBV28
clone size: NA
D gene: NA

CDR3 DNA: TGTGCCAGCAGTCAACAAGCGGGGCTCGCCGGGGAGCTGTTTTTT
CDR3 protein: CASSQQAGLAGELFF
J gene: TRBJ2-2
V gene: TRBV6-4
clone size: NA
D gene: TRBD2

CDR3 DNA: TGTGCCAGCAGTCTACCACCGGGACAGGGGAATGGCTACACCTTC
CDR3 protein: CASSLPPGQGNGYTF
J gene: TRBJ1-2
V gene: TRBV28
clone size: NA
D gene: TRBD1

CDR3 DNA: TGTGCCAGCAGTTACAGGGGGCTCACTGAAGCTTTCTTT
CDR3 protein: CASSYRGLTEAFF
J gene: TRBJ1-1
V gene: TRBV28
clone size: NA
D gene: TRBD1

CDR3 DNA: TGTGCCAGCAGCCATTCCCCGGATCGTGTGACTGAAAAACTGTTTTTT
CDR3 protein: CASSHSPDRVTEKLFF
J gene: TRBJ1-4
V gene: TRBV7-2
clone size: NA
D gene: NA

CDR3 DNA: TGTGCCAGCAGCCCCTCCAAGGTCGGGAGGGGCAATGAGCAGTTCTTC
CDR3 protein: CASSPSKVGRGNEQFF
J gene: TRBJ2-1
V gene: TRBV11-2
clone size: NA
D gene: TRBD2

CDR3 DNA: TGTGCCAGCAGTGAAACCTCAGCGAACTATGGCTACACCTTC
CDR3 protein: CASSETSANYGYTF
J gene: TRBJ1-2
V gene: TRBV2
clone size: NA
D gene: NA

CDR3 DNA: TGTGCCAGTAGTGACTTCGGGACACCTTATGGCTACACCTTC
CDR3 protein: CASSDFGTPYGYTF
J gene: TRBJ1-2
V gene: TRBV19
clone size: NA
D gene: NA